Detailed here is one TCR beta chain. Its antigen is currently unknown. This sample was taken from a study of blood T cells in healthy people across ages. Study outcomes and limitations: Long-lived donors carried more naive CD4+ cells and greater diversity than aged donors.

Healthy Caucasians from Russia aged about 6 to 90 served as donors. Every sample gave at least 5 micrograms of total RNA when it was extracted. A second PCR of roughly 6 to 12 cycles used a sample-barcoded 5' primer and a J-beta primer mix. Each cDNA molecule, via a template-switch adaptor with 12 random nucleotides, was tagged. TCRdb reanalysed the 5' RACE reads using MiXCR and keeps one entry per CDR3 protein. The sample holds around 1,000,000 distinct CDR3 sequences, 35% to 40% seen once. The sequence was obtained from a man aged 18 to 29 in good health. The sequenced material came from blood.

The CDR3 DNA is TGTGCCAGCAGCTGGACCAGTGCAGATACGCAGTATTTT. Translating gives CASSWTSADTQYF. The rearrangement links TRBV7-2 to TRBJ2-3; no firm D call. Between the trimmed V and J ends, which lost 4 bases and 4 bases, there was a span of 9 bases. This CDR3 has 13 residues. Germline V gene data show CDR1 as SGHTA and CDR2 as FQGNSA.